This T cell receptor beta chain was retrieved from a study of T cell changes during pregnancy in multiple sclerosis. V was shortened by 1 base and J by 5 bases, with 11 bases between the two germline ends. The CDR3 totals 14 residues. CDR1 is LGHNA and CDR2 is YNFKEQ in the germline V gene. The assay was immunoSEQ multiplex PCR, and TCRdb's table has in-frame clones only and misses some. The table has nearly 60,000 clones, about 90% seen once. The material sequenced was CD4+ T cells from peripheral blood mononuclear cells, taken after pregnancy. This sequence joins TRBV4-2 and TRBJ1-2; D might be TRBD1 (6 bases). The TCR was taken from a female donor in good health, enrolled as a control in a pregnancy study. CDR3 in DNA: TGTGCCAGCAGCCAAGTGGGGACACCTTATGGCTACACCTTC. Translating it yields CASSQVGTPYGYTF.